This TCR beta chain was recorded in a study of CD8 T cells in Susac syndrome. On this clonotype: Its antigen is not identified.

Reverse transcription used about 0.45 to 1 ug RNA and random hexamers. TCRdb re-derived calls from the immunoSEQ multiplex PCR reads in MiXCR, one entry per CDR3 protein. The table shows some 130,000 distinct CDR3 sequences, with approximately 94% occurring only once. Study-wide findings and caveats: The relatively small number of individuals in the TCR sequencing and HLA analysis was acknowledged by the study.

Between the trimmed V and J ends, which lost 3 bases and 1 base, there was a span of 12 bases. Germline values: CDR1 DFQATT, CDR2 SNEGSKA (reference sequence). The CDR3 consists of 14 residues. The chain employs TRBV20-1 and TRBJ1-2; a possible D gene is TRBD1 (5 bases). This TCR was recovered from a human donor with multiple sclerosis. Material: CD4+ T cells from PBMCs. The CDR3 region is CSARSDQGNYGYTF. CDR3 DNA: TGCAGTGCTAGGTCAGACCAGGGTAACTATGGCTACACCTTC.